These 6 T cell receptor beta chains originate from one sample sequenced in a study of control samples from healthy donors and cancer patients. Profiled with immunoSEQ multiplex PCR; TCRdb holds only in-frame clones, not every one. Of roughly 84,000 clones listed, roughly 90% were seen once; the top ten hold over 5.5%. The sample consisted of blood. Every receptor here comes from a man aged 50 to 59 in good health.

The chain is built from TRBV19 and TRBJ1-5; the D gene is possibly TRBD1 (6 bases). CDR3 length: 15 residues. CDR1 is LNHDA, CDR2 SQIVND, per germline (reference sequence). V dropped 6 bases and J dropped 7 bases, with 19 bases sitting between them. CDR3 loop: CASRGAAPRAQPQHF. The CDR3 nucleotides read TGTGCCAGTAGGGGGGCGGCCCCCCGAGCCCAGCCCCAGCATTTT. The entire variable domain, with the rest obtained from reference TRBV19 and TRBJ1-5, is as follows: DGGITQSPKYLFRKEGQNVTLSCEQNLNHDAMYWYRQDPGQGLRLIYYSQIVNDFQKGDIAEGYSVSREKKESFPLTVTSAQKNPTAFYLCASRGAAPRAQPQHFGDGTRLSIL.

The chain has TRBV14 and TRBJ1-6, with 9 bases fitting TRBD1. Germline loops: CDR1 SGHDN, CDR2 FVKESK. CDR3 length equals 15 residues. Germline trimming cut 1 base from V and 8 bases from J; bases unmatched to any gene: 3. The CDR3 region is CASSQGTGVYSPLHF. The CDR3 DNA follows: TGTGCCAGCAGCCAAGGGACAGGGGTTTATTCACCCCTCCACTTT.

This clone showed up just once. The chain combines TRBV15 with TRBJ1-3; 7 positions agree with TRBD1. Germline lookup yields CDR1 LNHNV and CDR2 YYDKDF (reference sequence). Germline trimming cut 0 bases from V and 0 bases from J; bases unmatched to any gene: 8. This CDR3 is 18 amino acids long. CDR3 DNA: TGTGCCACCAGCAGAGATGGCCGTACAGGGGACTCTGGAAACACCATATATTTT. Translation: CATSRDGRTGDSGNTIYF.

This chain links TRBV27 with TRBJ1-2; D unresolved. V gave up 8 bases and J gave up 2 bases, with 15 bases separating them. The CDR3 sequence is 14 residues long. Germline CDR1 MNHEY, CDR2 SMNVEV (reference sequence). The CDR3 nucleotides are TGTGCCAGCGGAATCCTGGGCGTGAACTATGGCTACACCTTC. This gives the protein CASGILGVNYGYTF.

The chain carries TRBV27 and TRBJ2-6, with D tentatively TRBD1 or TRBD2 (5 bases each). Germline values: CDR1 MNHEY, CDR2 SMNVEV (reference sequence). The CDR3 spans 15 residues. Trimming removed 8 bases from V and 0 bases from J, with 11 bases in between. CDR3 loop: CASCKGTSGANVLTF. CDR3 DNA sequence: TGTGCCAGCTGCAAGGGGACCTCTGGGGCCAACGTCCTGACTTTC.

This clone was observed once. The V and J genes are TRBV5-5 and TRBJ1-5, with D unresolved. Trimming removed 0 bases from V and 6 bases from J, with 7 bases in between. Germline CDR1 SGHKS, CDR2 YYEKEE (reference sequence). This CDR3 region has 13 residues. This CDR3 is CASSLVALQPQHF. The CDR3 DNA is TGTGCCAGCAGCTTGGTGGCCCTTCAGCCCCAGCATTTT.